This T cell receptor beta chain was identified during a study of identical twins. Study-wide results and limits: Insertions were fewer in abundant cord blood beta clonotypes, whereas memory repertoires showed none of this pattern. Zero-insertion findings could be partly confounded by invariant cells (MAIT and iNKT cells).

As regards this clonotype: Its cognate antigen is unknown.

TCRdb used MiXCR to reprocess the 5' RACE reads, holding one entry per CDR3 protein. The table has about 790,000 distinct CDR3 sequences, around a sixth seen once. The J segment lost 4 bases and the V segment lost 6 bases, leaving 5 bases of the junction unmatched. Germline V gene data show CDR1 as ENHRY and CDR2 as SYGVKD. The length of the CDR3 is 14 residues. These data are also associated with another study on T cells expressing NK-cell markers.

This chain links TRBV10-3 with TRBJ2-5, with TRBD2 identical over 10 bases. Sequencing was performed on PBMCs. The TCR comes from a woman between 18 and 29 years old in good health. CDR3 sequence (DNA): TGTGCCATCAGCACCGGGACTAGCGTAGAGACCCAGTACTTC. Protein sequence: CAISTGTSVETQYF.